The entry below gives a single T cell receptor (beta chain) sequence along with its context. The study ran its PCR with 60 Vbeta and 13 Jbeta primers. Sequencing was performed with immunoSEQ multiplex PCR; in TCRdb, only in-frame clones are kept and a portion is missing. The repertoire holds about 130,000 clones, with about four fifths as singletons. The sample is drawn from a study of cytomegalovirus exposure and HLA in healthy donors. This clonotype was obtained from a woman aged 40 to 49 in good health and CMV-seronegative. The sample consisted of PBMCs.

The DNA for the CDR3 is TGTGCCAGCAGCGTACTAGCGGGATTATCCTACAATGAGCAGTTCTTC. It translates to CASSVLAGLSYNEQFF. The chain carries TRBV9 and TRBJ2-1; 9 nucleotides align to TRBD2. This CDR3 region has 16 residues. From germline, CDR1 is SGDLS and CDR2 YYNGEE. V lost 1 base, J lost 1 base, and 3 bases stayed unmatched.